This TCR beta chain was sequenced for a study of shared clonotypes between healthy human individuals. CDR1 and CDR2 from the germline V gene are LNHDA and SQIVND (reference sequence). This CDR3 has 14 residues. Trimming took 11 bases from V and 0 from J, leaving 17 bases between them. Libraries were prepared by immunoSEQ multiplex PCR; TCRdb keeps only in-frame clonotypes and omits some of them. The sample includes some 2,500,000 clones, roughly 93% of them seen just once. This clonotype was sampled from a man aged 18 to 29 in good health. Some clones in this sample may be carry-over from other donors' samples. The sequencing sample was made of naive CD4+ T cells from PBMCs. The subset was: CD45RA+ positively selected. The chain combines TRBV19 with TRBJ2-7; no definite D call. CDR3 region: CARKTGPPSYEQYF. CDR3 nucleotides: TGTGCCCGGAAGACTGGACCTCCCTCCTACGAGCAGTACTTC.